What follows is one TCR beta chain and its context. The antigen is undetermined. These data come from a study of T-cell reconstitution after alpha-beta-depleted transplantation in children. Study results and limitations: Counts and diversity of T cells one year after transplant came mostly from newly produced T cells.

Unique molecular identifiers were used in preparing the TCRbeta library. TCRdb re-called the PCR reads with MiXCR, one entry per CDR3 protein. The table has some 200,000 distinct CDR3 sequences, under 8.5% seen once. The V end lost 4 bases, the J end lost 4 bases, and 12 bases lay between the germline ends. The CDR3 runs 13 residues. CDR1 SGHRS and CDR2 YFSETQ come from the germline V gene. This TCR was sampled from a male patient between 2 and 9 years old who had a stem cell transplant for acute myeloid leukemia, so the T cells may come from the graft donor. This material consisted of PBMCs, mostly from graft donor cells, taken 360 days after TCRalphabeta/CD19-depleted stem cell transplant. V usage is TRBV5-1 and J usage is TRBJ2-7; D perhaps matches TRBD2 (5 bases). Here the CDR3 reads CASSRESGYEQYV. For the CDR3, the DNA is TGCGCCAGCAGCAGGGAGTCGGGTTACGAGCAGTACGTC.